The next 29 T cell receptor beta chains were all read from a single sample in a study of blood T cell repertoires in COVID-19. Sequenced by immunoSEQ multiplex PCR; TCRdb stores in-frame clones only, minus some. The repertoire includes some 240,000 clones, about 90% of them detected once, and around 0.84% sits in the top ten. Sequencing used peripheral blood. The receptors were sampled from a man in his sixties with COVID-19, enrolled during active disease.

The V gene is TRBV19, the J gene TRBJ1-5, with D possibly being TRBD1 (5 bases). Trimming took off 6 bases at V and 0 bases at J, with 12 bases between the two ends. The CDR3 runs 15 residues. CDR1 is LNHDA and CDR2 is SQIVND in the germline V gene (reference sequence). The CDR3 spells CASRRLDSSNQPQHF. CDR3 DNA: TGTGCCAGTAGAAGACTCGACAGTAGCAATCAGCCCCAGCATTTT.

The chain employs TRBV24-1 and TRBJ2-6; maybe TRBD2 (6 bases). Germline CDR1 KGHDR, CDR2 SFDVKD. The CDR3 runs 15 residues. V dropped 4 bases and J dropped 0 bases, with 6 bases sitting between them. CDR3 bases: TGTGCCACCAGTGAGGGGGGCTCTGGGGCCAACGTCCTGACTTTC. It yields the protein CATSEGGSGANVLTF.

This clone was counted a single time. This chain joins TRBV5-1 and TRBJ2-7; TRBD2 matches at 11 bases. Germline trimming cut 5 bases from V and 1 base from J; bases unmatched to any gene: 5. CDR3 length equals 15 residues. Germline CDR1 and CDR2: SGHRS and YFSETQ. The CDR3 region has the DNA TGCGCCAGCAGGGACGGGACTAGCGGTTCCTACGAGCAGTACTTC. This gives the protein CASRDGTSGSYEQYF.

The chain combines TRBV27 with TRBJ2-1; 10 nucleotides match TRBD2. Germline V gene data show CDR1 as MNHEY and CDR2 as SMNVEV (reference sequence). This CDR3 has 15 residues. J lost 2 bases, V lost 4 bases, and 2 bases had no gene match. In DNA, the CDR3 is TGTGCCAGCAGTTATCTAGCGGGGGCCTACAATGAGCAGTTCTTC. Translating gives CASSYLAGAYNEQFF.

The rearrangement uses TRBV6-2 or TRBV6-3 and TRBJ2-1; D is unresolved. CDR1 and CDR2 from the germline V gene are MNHEY and SVGEGT. Between the trimmed V and J ends, which lost 0 bases and 9 bases, there was a span of 12 bases. The CDR3 runs 14 residues. The chain's CDR3 is CASSYSLPSGEQFF. The CDR3 DNA reads TGTGCCAGCAGTTACTCTTTACCCAGTGGTGAGCAGTTCTTC.

CDR3 nucleotide sequence: TGCGCCAGCAGCTTGGCTTCAGGGGGCTCCTACGAGCAGTACTTC. Translated, it gives CASSLASGGSYEQYF. The J gene is TRBJ2-7, the V gene TRBV5-1; TRBD1 aligns across 7 bases. Germline values: CDR1 SGHRS, CDR2 YFSETQ. The V gene end was trimmed by 0 bases and the J gene end by 0 bases; junction bases not matched to a gene: 3. The CDR3 runs 15 residues.

The chain has TRBV30 and TRBJ1-5; no firm D call. V shed 5 bases and J shed 10 bases, with 15 bases lying between them. The CDR3 spans 12 residues. Germline CDR1 reads GTSNPN; CDR2 reads SVGIG (reference sequence). CDR3 amino acids: CAWSQNRGPQHF. The CDR3 DNA reads as TGTGCCTGGTCCCAGAACCGGGGACCCCAGCATTTT.

V and J are TRBV13 and TRBJ2-7; no firm D call. Trimming left V 0 bases short and J 7 bases short, with 10 bases between. The CDR3 is 13 residues long. CDR1 is PRHDT, CDR2 FYEKMQ, per germline (reference sequence). Here the CDR3 reads CASSLGQRIEQYF. CDR3 in DNA: TGTGCCAGCAGCTTAGGGCAGCGTATAGAGCAGTACTTC.

The chain couples TRBV29-1 to TRBJ2-7; the D gene is possibly TRBD1 (6 bases). Between the trimmed V and J ends, which lost 6 bases and 6 bases, there was a span of 18 bases. The CDR3 is 13 amino acids. The germline gives CDR1 SQVTM, CDR2 ANQGSEA. CDR3: CSVCIGTPPEQYF. In nucleotides, the CDR3 is TGCAGCGTCTGCATTGGGACACCCCCCGAGCAGTACTTC.

The genes are TRBV3-1 (or the pseudogene TRBV3-2) and TRBJ2-3, with D perhaps TRBD1 (5 bases). This CDR3 spans 15 amino acids. In germline, CDR1 is LGHDT, CDR2 YNNKEL (reference sequence). V was pared by 1 base and J by 3 bases, with 11 bases between. The CDR3 nucleotides are TGTGCCAGCAGCCAAGGGACACCTCAGACAGATACGCAGTATTTT. Translated: CASSQGTPQTDTQYF.

This rearrangement joins TRBV19 to TRBJ2-3; 7 bases line up with TRBD1. The V and J ends lost 6 bases and 2 bases, in that order; junction bases with no gene match: 5. The CDR3 consists of 14 residues. Germline loops: CDR1 LNHDA, CDR2 SQIVND (reference sequence). In DNA, the CDR3 is TGTGCCAGTAGGATTACAGGGGCCACAGATACGCAGTATTTT. Encoded protein: CASRITGATDTQYF.

The chain carries TRBV11-2 and TRBJ1-1; D perhaps matches TRBD1 (5 bases). The CDR3 spans 15 residues. Trimming cost V 5 bases and J 1 base, with 14 bases left between them. Germline V gives CDR1 SGHAT, CDR2 FQNNGV. CDR3 DNA: TGTGCCAGCAGCCCGAACCTAAGGGGGAACACTGAAGCTTTCTTT. Translating gives CASSPNLRGNTEAFF. The full variable domain, rest sourced from reference TRBV11-2 and TRBJ1-1, is EAGVAQSPRYKIIEKRQSVAFWCNPISGHATLYWYQQILGQGPKLLIQFQNNGVVDDSQLPKDRFSAERLKGVDSTLKIQPAKLEDSAVYLCASSPNLRGNTEAFFGQGTRLTVV.

The rearrangement joins TRBV12-3 or TRBV12-4 to TRBJ1-1, with D possibly TRBD1 on 5 matching bases. The CDR3 totals 13 residues. Trimming stripped 3 bases from V and 4 bases from J, with 9 bases between. This chain's CDR3 is CASSFNGGTEAFF. CDR3 nucleotides: TGTGCCAGCAGTTTCAACGGGGGCACTGAAGCTTTCTTT.

The chain recombines TRBV5-1 with TRBJ1-6; 9 positions agree with TRBD1. Germline CDR1 and CDR2: SGHRS and YFSETQ. There are 16 residues in the CDR3. After removal of 0 bases from V and 8 bases from J, the junction contained 6 bases not matched to a gene. CDR3 coding DNA: TGCGCCAGCAGCTTGGGTTGGACAGGGGATGATTCACCCCTCCACTTT. It translates to CASSLGWTGDDSPLHF.

The chain combines TRBV18 with TRBJ2-7; 7 bases line up with TRBD2. Germline values: CDR1 KGHSH, CDR2 LQKENI. The CDR3 runs to 14 residues. V trimming: 2 bases; J trimming: 3 bases; junction bases outside the gene matches: 4. CDR3 amino acids: CASSPGGGYYEQYF. The CDR3 nucleotides read TGTGCCAGCTCACCAGGGGGGGGTTACTACGAGCAGTACTTC.

The chain is built from TRBV6-4 and TRBJ2-3, with TRBD1 as a possible D gene (6 bases). The CDR3 is 15 residues long. Trimming stripped 0 bases from V and 2 bases from J, with 9 bases between. Germline V CDR1 and CDR2: MRHNA, SNTAGT. CDR3 in amino acids: CASSDSVGHTDTQYF. The CDR3 DNA reads TGTGCCAGCAGTGACTCCGTGGGACACACAGATACGCAGTATTTT.

V and J are TRBV7-9 and TRBJ1-1; D unresolved. Trimming took 8 bases from V and 2 from J, leaving 18 bases between them. CDR3 length equals 15 residues. Germline CDR1 is SEHNR and CDR2 is FQNEAQ (reference sequence). The DNA for the CDR3 is TGTGCCAGCCCCAAGGAGTCCACAAGAAACACTGAAGCTTTCTTT. Translated: CASPKESTRNTEAFF. The full variable domain, with the rest looked up from reference TRBV7-9 and TRBJ1-1, is DTGVSQNPRHKITKRGQNVTFRCDPISEHNRLYWYRQTLGQGPEFLTYFQNEAQLEKSRLLSDRFSAERPKGSFSTLEIQRTEQGDSAMYLCASPKESTRNTEAFFGQGTRLTVV.

This chain connects TRBV2 to TRBJ1-5, with no clear D. Germline CDR1 and CDR2: SNHLY and FYNNEI. V gave up 3 bases and J gave up 0 bases, with 9 bases separating them. This CDR3 contains 15 residues. The CDR3 sequence: CASSDTVHSNQPQHF. The CDR3, as DNA: TGTGCCAGCAGTGATACAGTTCATAGCAATCAGCCCCAGCATTTT.

This chain uses TRBV13 with TRBJ1-2, with TRBD1 identical over 8 bases. CDR1 and CDR2 (germline): PRHDT, FYEKMQ (reference sequence). The CDR3 contains 16 residues. J lost 5 bases, V lost 2 bases, and 10 bases had no gene match. This CDR3 is CASSLNQGAGRYGYTF. The CDR3 coding sequence is TGTGCCAGCAGCTTAAATCAGGGGGCAGGCCGGTATGGCTACACCTTC.

The rearrangement links TRBV5-1 to TRBJ2-2; 13 bases align to TRBD2. Per germline, CDR1 SGHRS and CDR2 YFSETQ. The V gene end was trimmed by 0 bases and the J gene end by 5 bases; junction bases not matched to a gene: 4. The CDR3 has 17 residues. CDR3 in DNA: TGCGCCAGCAGCTTGGGGACTAGCGGGAGAGGGACCGGGGAGCTGTTTTTT. Amino acid sequence: CASSLGTSGRGTGELFF. The whole variable domain, remainder taken from reference TRBV5-1 and TRBJ2-2, is KAGVTQTPRYLIKTRGQQVTLSCSPISGHRSVSWYQQTPGQGLQFLFEYFSETQRNKGNFPGRFSGRQFSNSRSEMNVSTLELGDSALYLCASSLGTSGRGTGELFFGEGSRLTVL.

The CDR3, as DNA: TGTGCCAGCAGTAAGCCTCAGGGTAAAGCTTTCTTT. Protein: CASSKPQGKAFF. This chain uses TRBV6-2 or TRBV6-3 with TRBJ1-1, with a tentative D call TRBD1 (5 bases). The CDR3 spans 12 residues. CDR1 and CDR2 (germline): MNHEY, SVGEGT. Trimming removed 5 bases from V and 9 bases from J, with 13 bases in between.

The CDR3 is CASSYLDRSGGYTF. The CDR3 nucleotides read TGTGCCAGCAGTTACTTGGACAGGTCTGGTGGCTACACCTTC. V and J are TRBV6-5 and TRBJ1-2, with 7 nucleotides matching TRBD1. V lost 1 base and J lost 7; bases outside the gene matches: 6. The germline V gene encodes CDR1 MNHEY and CDR2 SVGAGI. The CDR3 loop spans 14 amino acids.

The V and J genes are TRBV12-3 or TRBV12-4 and TRBJ1-1, with no clear D. The V end was cut by 6 bases, the J end by 11 bases, with 16 bases between. The CDR3 spans 12 residues. The DNA for the CDR3 is TGTGCCAGCAGCTTTCGAACGGGTGTCGCTTTCTTT. Its translation is CASSFRTGVAFF.

V is TRBV29-1 and J is TRBJ2-2; TRBD1 matches at 8 bases. Germline V gene lookup returns CDR1 SQVTM and CDR2 ANQGSEA. Trimming cost V 6 bases and J 0 bases; bases outside gene matches: 3. CDR3 length: 14 amino acids. This CDR3 is CSVTGQANTGELFF. The CDR3 DNA sequence: TGCAGCGTCACGGGACAGGCGAACACCGGGGAGCTGTTTTTT.

This chain connects TRBV10-1 to TRBJ2-2; D not certain. Germline CDR1 is WNHNN and CDR2 is SYGVQD (reference sequence). The CDR3 contains 14 residues. The V end was cut by 5 bases, the J end by 2 bases, with 9 bases between. In nucleotides, the CDR3 is TGCGCCAGCAGTAGGAGTACCAACACCGGGGAGCTGTTTTTT. Encoded protein: CASSRSTNTGELFF.

This clone was observed once. The V gene is TRBV25-1, the J gene TRBJ1-2; TRBD1 agrees at 7 bases. The CDR3 spans 13 residues. J gave up 8 bases and V 6 bases, and 9 bases lay outside the gene matches. Germline V CDR1 and CDR2: MGHDK, SYGVNS. CDR3 in DNA: TGTGCCAGCAGCCGGGACAGCAAGCGAGGCTACACCTTC. Translated: CASSRDSKRGYTF.

The chain combines TRBV29-1 with TRBJ2-1; 11 nucleotides line up with TRBD2. The junction had 1 base not matched to a gene; V was cut back by 3 bases and J by 9 bases. CDR3 length: 12 amino acids. Germline V CDR1 and CDR2: SQVTM, ANQGSEA. The CDR3 region is CSVDSGGAEQFF. In nucleotides, the CDR3 is TGCAGCGTTGATAGCGGGGGGGCTGAGCAGTTCTTC.

The chain couples TRBV11-3 to TRBJ2-7; possible D gene TRBD2, 6 bases. The CDR3 totals 14 residues. V was pared by 1 base and J by 0 bases, with 7 bases between. Germline V gene sequence: CDR1 SGHNT, CDR2 YENEEA. The CDR3 coding sequence is TGTGCCAGCAGCTTAGCGGGGGACTCCTACGAGCAGTACTTC. As protein: CASSLAGDSYEQYF.

The V gene is TRBV5-1, the J gene TRBJ2-5; weak D call: TRBD2 (5 bases). CDR3 length: 14 amino acids. Trimming cost V 3 bases and J 3 bases, with 12 bases left between them. Per germline, CDR1 SGHRS and CDR2 YFSETQ. CDR3 residues: CASSSGVPEETQYF. The CDR3 DNA is TGCGCCAGCAGCTCCGGGGTACCCGAAGAGACCCAGTACTTC.